Shown below are 25 T cell receptor beta chains from a single sample sequenced in a study of beta chain features in type 1 diabetes. Study-wide points: Type 1 diabetes patients had TCRB CDR3s that were shorter (moderately but significantly so) in all four CD4+ subsets.

These receptors' antigens are unknown. The whole isolated RNA underwent reverse transcription, so sequencing captured expressed TCRB transcripts. Assay used: immunoSEQ multiplex PCR; TCRdb lists only in-frame clones, some missing. The table records roughly 100,000 clones, approximately 30% of them present only once. The sample comprised central memory CD4+ T cells from blood. The source is a woman in her late teens or twenties with type 1 diabetes.

This clone was recorded once. J is TRBJ2-6 and V is TRBV6-1, with 12 positions matching TRBD1. The CDR3 has 20 amino acids. V lost 1 base, J lost 3 bases, and 10 bases stayed unmatched. The germline V gene has CDR1 MNHNS and CDR2 SASEGT. The CDR3 DNA reads as TGTGCCAGCAGTGAAGAAGACCCGGGACAGGGGGCGCTTGGGGCCAACGTCCTGACTTTC. This codes for CASSEEDPGQGALGANVLTF.

The chain employs TRBV5-4 and TRBJ1-2, with 7 bases aligning to TRBD1. V trimming: 0 bases; J trimming: 6 bases; junction bases outside the gene matches: 8. CDR1 is SGHNT, CDR2 YYREEE, per germline (reference sequence). CDR3 size: 15 residues. DNA for the CDR3: TGTGCCAGCAGCTTGGCAGGGGGACAAGGGGATGGCTACACCTTC. Its translation: CASSLAGGQGDGYTF. Supplemented by reference TRBV5-4 and TRBJ1-2, the full variable domain reads ETGVTQSPTHLIKTRGQQVTLRCSSQSGHNTVSWYQQALGQGPQFIFQYYREEENGRGNFPPRFSGLQFPNYSSELNVNALELDDSALYLCASSLAGGQGDGYTFGSGTRLTVV.

The chain links TRBV6-6 to TRBJ2-7; 8 nucleotides agree with TRBD2. The germline gives CDR1 MNHNY, CDR2 SVGAGI (reference sequence). The junction had 12 bases not matched to a gene; V was cut back by 6 bases and J by 2 bases. There are 16 residues in the CDR3. This CDR3 reads CASSQQLAETAYEQYF. CDR3 in DNA: TGTGCCAGCAGCCAGCAACTAGCGGAGACAGCCTACGAGCAGTACTTC.

Notes on this clone: In the same sample, other DNA sequences code for this CDR3. This sequence joins TRBV5-4 and TRBJ2-3; the D gene is possibly TRBD2 (5 bases). Germline V lookup: CDR1 SGHNT, CDR2 YYREEE (reference sequence). This CDR3 region has 13 residues. The germline V and J ends were trimmed by 1 base and 4 bases, with 7 bases remaining between them. The CDR3 DNA is TGTGCCAGCAGCTTGACCGGGGCAGATACGCAGTATTTT. As protein: CASSLTGADTQYF.

There are a few counts of this clone. CDR3 sequence reads: CASSGTGASNQPQHF. In DNA, the CDR3 is TGTGCCAGCAGTGGGACAGGGGCTAGCAATCAGCCCCAGCATTTT. The gene calls are TRBV2 and TRBJ1-5, with 9 bases lining up with TRBD1. CDR1 is SNHLY, CDR2 FYNNEI, per germline. V trimming: 4 bases; J trimming: 0 bases; junction bases outside the gene matches: 1. The CDR3 extends over 15 amino acids. The full variable domain, in which reference TRBV2 and TRBJ1-5 provide the parts outside the CDR3, is EPEVTQTPSHQVTQMGQEVILRCVPISNHLYFYWYRQILGQKVEFLVSFYNNEISEKSEIFDDQFSVERPDGSNFTLKIRSTKLEDSAMYFCASSGTGASNQPQHFGDGTRLSIL.

This clone has only a few counts. The chain links TRBV6-1 to TRBJ2-7, with 10 bases matching TRBD1. Unmatched junction bases numbered 7, after V lost 6 bases and J lost 5 bases. The CDR3 contains 14 residues. In germline, CDR1 is MNHNS, CDR2 SASEGT. The CDR3 is CASRASDRGHEQYV. The CDR3 nucleotides are TGTGCCAGCAGGGCCAGCGACAGGGGGCACGAGCAGTACGTC.

This clone has a handful of counts. CDR3 sequence (DNA): TGCGCCAGCAGCTTGGCTCAGGGAACAGATACGCAGTATTTT. Translated, it gives CASSLAQGTDTQYF. The genes are TRBV5-1 and TRBJ2-3, with a possible D match to TRBD1 (5 bases). Germline values: CDR1 SGHRS, CDR2 YFSETQ. The CDR3 sequence is 14 residues long. V was cut by 0 bases and J by 3 bases, with 8 bases left in between.

The gene calls are TRBV2 and TRBJ2-5, with TRBD1 as a possible D gene (6 bases). The CDR3 length is 14 residues. V was clipped by 4 bases and J by 4 bases, with 13 bases between them. Germline V gene lookup returns CDR1 SNHLY and CDR2 FYNNEI. Written as DNA, the CDR3 is TGTGCCAGCAGTGGGGTTGGGGGCGTAGAGACCCAGTACTTC. Protein product: CASSGVGGVETQYF.

This clone has a handful of counts. The chain combines TRBV7-2 with TRBJ2-1, with a possible D match to TRBD2 (5 bases). The CDR3 consists of 13 residues. Germline V gene data show CDR1 as SGHTA and CDR2 as FQGNSA. Trimming left V 2 bases short and J 8 bases short, with 10 bases between. The CDR3 nucleotides read TGTGCCAGCAGCTTAAGGGCCGGGGATGAGCAGTTCTTC. Protein: CASSLRAGDEQFF.

In this sample, this clone turned up a few times. The chain joins TRBV19 to TRBJ1-1, with D possibly matching TRBD1 (6 bases). Germline CDR1 LNHDA, CDR2 SQIVND (reference sequence). The V and J ends lost 7 bases and 2 bases respectively, with 14 bases between them. There are 14 residues in the CDR3. The CDR3 sequence is CASKFGQINTEAFF. CDR3 nucleotide sequence: TGTGCCAGTAAGTTTGGACAGATCAACACTGAAGCTTTCTTT.

This clone was counted only a few times. The J gene is TRBJ2-1, the V gene TRBV5-1; TRBD2 matches at 9 bases. This CDR3 is built from 16 residues. V lost 6 bases, J lost 5 bases, and 12 bases stayed unmatched. CDR1 SGHRS and CDR2 YFSETQ come from the germline V gene. CDR3 amino acids: CASTTVGVAGDNEQFF. Here the CDR3 DNA reads TGCGCCAGCACCACCGTCGGAGTAGCGGGAGACAATGAGCAGTTCTTC.

This sequence joins TRBV27 and TRBJ1-1; weak D call: TRBD1 (5 bases). Germline CDR1 MNHEY, CDR2 SMNVEV (reference sequence). V dropped 6 bases and J dropped 10 bases, with 18 bases sitting between them. CDR3 length: 13 amino acids. The CDR3 sequence is CASRLAAQARAFF. The CDR3 coding sequence is TGTGCCAGCAGATTGGCGGCACAGGCCCGAGCTTTCTTT.

The rearrangement joins TRBV10-3 to TRBJ2-7, with 8 bases that match TRBD1. CDR1 and CDR2 (germline): ENHRY, SYGVKD. The CDR3 length is 14 residues. With V trimmed by 3 bases and J by 12 bases, 13 bases remained unmatched. The CDR3: CAISESTGDKPRYV. Written as DNA, the CDR3 is TGTGCCATCAGTGAATCGACAGGGGACAAGCCCCGGTACGTC.

The chain links TRBV20-1 to TRBJ1-1; no clear D gene. This CDR3 contains 11 residues. CDR1 is DFQATT and CDR2 is SNEGSKA in the germline V gene (reference sequence). Trimming left V 1 base short and J 10 bases short, with 10 bases between. The CDR3 sequence is CSARVEISAFF. CDR3 nucleotide sequence: TGCAGTGCTAGAGTAGAGATTTCAGCTTTCTTT.

The chain joins TRBV7-2 to TRBJ2-5; possibly TRBD2 for D (6 bases). The germline V gene has CDR1 SGHTA and CDR2 FQGNSA. The CDR3 is 15 amino acids. V lost 5 bases and J 2 bases, leaving 15 bases between the germline ends. In DNA form, the CDR3 reads TGTGCCAGCAGCCCCCGGGCTAGCGATCAAGAGACCCAGTACTTC. The encoded protein is CASSPRASDQETQYF.

The chain uses TRBV6-5 and TRBJ1-2; maybe TRBD1 (5 bases). The V gene lost 2 bases and the J gene lost 7 bases, with 11 bases spanning the gap. Germline V CDR1 and CDR2: MNHEY, SVGAGI. The CDR3 is 13 residues long. CDR3 DNA sequence: TGTGCCAGCAGTTACCGGGGGGAGTCTGGCTACACCTTC. Translation gives CASSYRGESGYTF.

This chain links TRBV23-1 with TRBJ2-3; perhaps TRBD1 as D (6 bases). TRBV23-1 is marked as an open reading frame, function uncertain. The CDR3 has 17 amino acids. V lost 10 bases and J 2 bases, leaving 25 bases between the germline ends. The CDR3 coding sequence is TGCGCCACCACACCAGGGGCGCAGAGGAGCAACACAGATACGCAGTATTTT. Protein: CATTPGAQRSNTDTQYF.

The chain recombines TRBV5-6 with TRBJ2-1, with TRBD2 matching over 14 bases. Unmatched junction bases numbered 7, after V lost 4 bases and J lost 7 bases. The germline CDR1 and CDR2 sequences are SGHDT and YYEEEE. This CDR3 is built from 16 residues. CDR3 bases: TGTGCCAGCAGCCCCGGACTAGCGGGAGGCTGGAATGAGCAGTTCTTC. It specifies CASSPGLAGGWNEQFF. The full variable domain, completed using reference TRBV5-6 and TRBJ2-1, is DAGVTQSPTHLIKTRGQQVTLRCSPKSGHDTVSWYQQALGQGPQFIFQYYEEEERQRGNFPDRFSGHQFPNYSSELNVNALLLGDSALYLCASSPGLAGGWNEQFFGPGTRLTVL.

This chain connects TRBV5-4 to TRBJ1-1, with D hard to call. Trimming removed 4 bases at V and 8 bases at J, with 15 bases between. From germline, CDR1 is SGHNT and CDR2 YYREEE (reference sequence). CDR3 length equals 13 residues. This chain's CDR3 is CASSLRSSGEAFF. The CDR3 region has the DNA TGTGCCAGCAGCCTAAGGTCGTCGGGGGAAGCTTTCTTT.

The chain uses TRBV28 and TRBJ2-7; 7 bases match TRBD2. CDR3 length: 15 residues. V shed 5 bases, J shed 2 bases, and the junction held 9 bases outside the gene matches. Germline lookup yields CDR1 MDHEN and CDR2 SYDVKM. The CDR3 sequence is CASSRGAAGAYEQYV. Here the CDR3 DNA reads TGTGCCAGCAGTCGGGGCGCCGCGGGGGCCTACGAGCAGTACGTC.

This clone has more than one count but fewer than ten. The chain combines TRBV7-9 with TRBJ2-3; possible D gene TRBD2, 6 bases. The V gene lost 11 bases and the J gene lost 2 bases, with 14 bases spanning the gap. The CDR3 runs 13 residues. CDR1 is SEHNR and CDR2 is FQNEAQ in the germline V gene (reference sequence). The CDR3: CAARTNPTDTQYF. In DNA form, the CDR3 reads TGTGCCGCGCGGACTAACCCCACAGATACGCAGTATTTT.

The rearrangement uses TRBV7-2 and TRBJ2-1; TRBD2 aligns across 10 bases. The germline V gene has CDR1 SGHTA and CDR2 FQGNSA. This CDR3 has 17 amino acids. After removal of 5 bases from V and 1 base from J, the junction contained 8 bases not matched to a gene. In DNA, the CDR3 is TGTGCCAGCAGCCGCCCTAGCGGGAGTTTATCCTACAATGAGCAGTTCTTC. Encoded protein: CASSRPSGSLSYNEQFF.

V usage is TRBV10-2 and J usage is TRBJ2-1, with TRBD2 identical over 12 bases. This CDR3 is 16 amino acids long. The germline CDR1 and CDR2 sequences are WSHSY and SAAADI. J gave up 6 bases and V 6 bases, and 9 bases lay outside the gene matches. CDR3 protein: CASRPSTSGRTNEQFF. CDR3 coding DNA: TGCGCCAGCAGACCGTCCACTAGCGGGAGGACCAATGAGCAGTTCTTC.

CDR3 DNA sequence: TGTGCCAGCAGTACGCATGGGACAGGGGAAGGCTACACCTTC. Protein product: CASSTHGTGEGYTF. The chain recombines TRBV2 with TRBJ1-2, with 10 nucleotides matching TRBD1. The V gene's germline CDR1 is SNHLY and CDR2 FYNNEI. V lost 5 bases and J lost 8; bases outside the gene matches: 8. The CDR3 runs to 14 residues.

This clone was seen a handful of times. At the DNA level, this CDR3 is encoded by other sequences in the same sample as well. The V call is TRBV29-1, the J call TRBJ1-2; maybe TRBD1 (5 bases). Trimming removed 1 base at V and 8 bases at J, with 11 bases between. Germline CDR1 reads SQVTM; CDR2 reads ANQGSEA. This CDR3 contains 12 residues. CDR3 sequence reads: CSVEGQGGGYTF. The CDR3, as DNA: TGCAGCGTTGAAGGCCAGGGCGGCGGCTACACCTTC.